The 25 T cell receptor beta chains below come from one sample, sequenced in a study of cytomegalovirus exposure and HLA in healthy donors. The PCR made use of 60 Vbeta and 13 Jbeta primers. Libraries were prepared by immunoSEQ multiplex PCR; TCRdb keeps only in-frame clonotypes and omits some of them. The sample has 150,000 to 200,000 clones; more than 75% are singletons. The sequencing sample was made of PBMCs. The receptors were sampled from a woman aged 18-35 years in good health and CMV-seronegative.

The V gene is TRBV28, the J gene TRBJ1-5; 9 bases are a match to TRBD1. The CDR3 is 14 residues long. Germline loops: CDR1 MDHEN, CDR2 SYDVKM. V dropped 4 bases and J dropped 9; count of bases not matched to a gene: 7. CDR3 bases: TGTGCCAGCAGTTCGGGACAGGGCCCAACGCCCCAGCATTTT. This gives the protein CASSSGQGPTPQHF. The complete variable domain, with remaining parts taken from reference TRBV28 and TRBJ1-5, reads DVKVTQSSRYLVKRTGEKVFLECVQDMDHENMFWYRQDPGLGLRLIYFSYDVKMKEKGDIPEGYSVSREKKERFSLILESASTNQTSMYLCASSSGQGPTPQHFGDGTRLSIL.

The CDR3 sequence: CASRSLKSSYEQYF. CDR3 in DNA: TGTGCCAGCCGGAGTCTTAAAAGCTCCTACGAGCAGTACTTC. The chain links TRBV11-2 to TRBJ2-7; D ambiguous. V was trimmed by 8 bases and J by 0 bases, leaving 14 bases between them. Germline V gives CDR1 SGHAT, CDR2 FQNNGV. The CDR3 has 14 amino acids. Complete variable domain (other parts from reference TRBV11-2 and TRBJ2-7): EAGVAQSPRYKIIEKRQSVAFWCNPISGHATLYWYQQILGQGPKLLIQFQNNGVVDDSQLPKDRFSAERLKGVDSTLKIQPAKLEDSAVYLCASRSLKSSYEQYFGPGTRLTVT.

The chain combines TRBV19 with TRBJ2-5; 11 nucleotides line up with TRBD1. Germline loops: CDR1 LNHDA, CDR2 SQIVND (reference sequence). CDR3 length: 16 amino acids. The J segment lost 1 base and the V segment lost 10 bases, leaving 11 bases of the junction unmatched. The CDR3 protein is CATTALGTGGQETQYF. The CDR3, as DNA: TGTGCCACTACGGCCCTTGGGACAGGGGGCCAAGAGACCCAGTACTTC.

The chain joins TRBV6-1 to TRBJ1-5, with D possibly TRBD1 on 6 matching bases. Germline CDR1 MNHNS, CDR2 SASEGT. Trimming cost V 11 bases and J 3 bases, with 17 bases left between them. The CDR3 has 14 amino acids. CDR3 amino acids: CAGSQGSVNQPQHF. The CDR3 DNA follows: TGTGCCGGGTCACAGGGTTCGGTCAATCAGCCCCAGCATTTT.

This clone has a handful of counts. This sequence joins TRBV4-3 and TRBJ2-2; a weak D match, TRBD2 (5 bases). The CDR3 sequence is 15 residues long. CDR1 and CDR2 from the germline V gene are LGHNA and YSLEER. The V end was cut by 0 bases, the J end by 6 bases, with 11 bases between. CDR3 nucleotide sequence: TGCGCCAGCAGCCAAGATCGGAGGATCCCCGGGGAGCTGTTTTTT. Its translation: CASSQDRRIPGELFF.

Only one count was recorded for this clone. The chain uses TRBV28 and TRBJ2-5, with a weak D call TRBD2 (7 bases). Germline V lookup: CDR1 MDHEN, CDR2 SYDVKM. This CDR3 region has 18 residues. Trimming took 7 bases from V and 7 from J, leaving 31 bases between them. The CDR3 here is CASIPPTGSGGLGGTQYF. The CDR3 bases are TGTGCCAGCATCCCTCCCACCGGGTCCGGGGGGCTGGGTGGGACCCAGTACTTC. The entire variable domain, with the rest obtained from reference TRBV28 and TRBJ2-5, is as follows: DVKVTQSSRYLVKRTGEKVFLECVQDMDHENMFWYRQDPGLGLRLIYFSYDVKMKEKGDIPEGYSVSREKKERFSLILESASTNQTSMYLCASIPPTGSGGLGGTQYFGPGTRLLVL.

This clone was seen once. V gene TRBV9 combines with J gene TRBJ2-7; 9 nucleotides match TRBD1. Trimming removed 4 bases from V and 3 bases from J; junction bases left unmatched: 11. Germline CDR1 is SGDLS and CDR2 is YYNGEE. The CDR3 has 16 residues. CDR3: CASSNHMGQGLYEQYF. The DNA for the CDR3 is TGTGCCAGCAGCAATCATATGGGACAGGGCCTCTACGAGCAGTACTTC.

V is TRBV4-3 and J is TRBJ2-7; 8 positions agree with TRBD1. The V gene end was trimmed by 0 bases and the J gene end by 0 bases; junction bases not matched to a gene: 13. CDR1 is LGHNA, CDR2 YSLEER, per germline. CDR3 length equals 19 residues. The DNA for the CDR3 is TGCGCCAGCAGCCAAGATAATCCCGGACAGGGCATCGGCTCCTACGAGCAGTACTTC. The encoded protein is CASSQDNPGQGIGSYEQYF.

The chain recombines TRBV9 with TRBJ1-1; 8 nucleotides line up with TRBD1. The V and J ends lost 0 bases and 4 bases, in that order; junction bases with no gene match: 5. Looked up from germline, CDR1 is SGDLS and CDR2 is YYNGEE. The length of the CDR3 is 15 residues. CDR3: CASSVAQGAATEAFF. The CDR3 region has the DNA TGTGCCAGCAGCGTAGCCCAGGGGGCGGCCACTGAAGCTTTCTTT.

The chain has TRBV15 and TRBJ2-7; the D is unclear. Germline CDR1 reads LNHNV; CDR2 reads YYDKDF (reference sequence). CDR3 length: 15 residues. V shed 1 base and J shed 0 bases, with 10 bases lying between them. CDR3 in amino acids: CATSRGDTSSYEQYF. DNA of the CDR3: TGTGCCACCAGCAGAGGCGACACTTCCTCCTACGAGCAGTACTTC.

The rearrangement links TRBV6-5 to TRBJ1-2; 7 nucleotides match TRBD1. Germline V lookup: CDR1 MNHEY, CDR2 SVGAGI. This CDR3 is 13 amino acids long. The V gene end was trimmed by 5 bases and the J gene end by 6 bases; junction bases not matched to a gene: 6. The CDR3 DNA sequence: TGTGCCAGCAGTGGAGACAGGGAGAATGGCTACACCTTC. It translates to CASSGDRENGYTF.

The chain couples TRBV15 to TRBJ2-1, with 8 bases that match TRBD2. Germline V CDR1 and CDR2: LNHNV, YYDKDF (reference sequence). V was clipped by 0 bases and J by 10 bases; unmatched bases: 11. This CDR3 has 16 amino acids. The CDR3 spells CATSRDKIAGKGEQFF. The CDR3 nucleotides read TGTGCCACCAGCAGAGATAAGATAGCGGGAAAGGGGGAGCAGTTCTTC.

The CDR3 region is CASSAPREGDEQFF. DNA for the CDR3: TGTGCCAGCAGTGCTCCCAGGGAGGGTGATGAGCAGTTCTTC. The genes are TRBV28 and TRBJ2-1, with TRBD2 identical over 7 bases. Germline V gene sequence: CDR1 MDHEN, CDR2 SYDVKM. The CDR3 has 14 amino acids. V dropped 5 bases and J dropped 8; count of bases not matched to a gene: 9. The full variable domain, rest sourced from reference TRBV28 and TRBJ2-1, is DVKVTQSSRYLVKRTGEKVFLECVQDMDHENMFWYRQDPGLGLRLIYFSYDVKMKEKGDIPEGYSVSREKKERFSLILESASTNQTSMYLCASSAPREGDEQFFGPGTRLTVL.

The rearrangement links TRBV15 to TRBJ2-3; 7 positions agree with TRBD1. The V gene end was trimmed by 1 base and the J gene end by 4 bases; junction bases not matched to a gene: 14. The CDR3 contains 18 residues. Per the germline V gene, CDR1 is LNHNV and CDR2 is YYDKDF (reference sequence). The CDR3 sequence is CATSRGLEGTDLADTQYF. CDR3 in DNA: TGTGCCACCAGCAGAGGGTTAGAAGGGACAGATTTAGCAGATACGCAGTATTTT.

V and J are TRBV14 and TRBJ1-4, with 9 bases fitting TRBD1. Germline trimming cut 8 bases from V and 0 bases from J; bases unmatched to any gene: 4. This CDR3 contains 15 residues. Germline V gene data show CDR1 as SGHDN and CDR2 as FVKESK. CDR3 nucleotide sequence: TGTGCCAGCGGACAGGGGACCTCAACTAATGAAAAACTGTTTTTT. It is translated as CASGQGTSTNEKLFF.

The chain is built from TRBV5-3 and TRBJ2-1; D uncertain. TRBV5-3 is given ORF status, its function remaining uncertain. This CDR3 is 13 amino acids long. Trimming left V 0 bases short and J 3 bases short, with 4 bases between. The CDR3 coding sequence is TGTGCCAGAAGCTTGGACGGCTACAATGAGCAGTTCTTC. Amino acid sequence: CARSLDGYNEQFF.

The chain joins TRBV5-6 to TRBJ2-7; D may be TRBD1 (5 bases). The CDR3 is 15 residues long. Germline-derived CDR1 and CDR2 are SGHDT and YYEEEE. Deletions cut 4 bases from V and 0 bases from J, with 14 bases between. The CDR3 nucleotides read TGTGCCAGCAGCCGATTCAGGCAGGGCTCCTACGAGCAGTACTTC. Translating it yields CASSRFRQGSYEQYF.

This clone was seen just once. The V gene is TRBV10-3, the J gene TRBJ2-1, with TRBD1 matching 9 bases. The trim removed 0 bases at V and 4 bases at J, leaving 7 bases unmatched. CDR1 is ENHRY, CDR2 SYGVKD, per germline. This CDR3 comprises 17 residues. This CDR3 reads CAISESLDRGLYNEQFF. Written as DNA, the CDR3 is TGTGCCATCAGTGAGTCCCTAGACAGGGGGTTATACAATGAGCAGTTCTTC.

The chain links TRBV5-4 to TRBJ2-3; 9 positions agree with TRBD1. V shed 4 bases and J 2 bases; nucleotides not matched to a gene: 5. From germline, CDR1 is SGHNT and CDR2 YYREEE (reference sequence). The CDR3 loop spans 15 amino acids. In nucleotides, the CDR3 is TGTGCCAGCAGCGTAAGGACAGGGGCCACAGATACGCAGTATTTT. It encodes CASSVRTGATDTQYF.

This clone was seen only once. The J gene is TRBJ1-5, the V gene TRBV4-2; D may be TRBD1 (6 bases). Germline V gene sequence: CDR1 LGHNA, CDR2 YNFKEQ. V was cut by 0 bases and J by 10 bases, with 13 bases left in between. The CDR3 covers 14 residues. CDR3 protein: CASSQDDTGRPQHF. Written as DNA, the CDR3 is TGTGCCAGCAGCCAAGACGATACAGGGCGTCCCCAGCATTTT.

The chain is built from TRBV28 and TRBJ1-5, with a weak D call TRBD1 (5 bases). The CDR3 has 15 residues. V gave up 8 bases and J gave up 7 bases, with 21 bases separating them. Germline CDR1 is MDHEN and CDR2 is SYDVKM. This CDR3 is CASRKGLGRGQPQHF. In nucleotides, the CDR3 is TGTGCCAGCCGGAAAGGTCTTGGGAGGGGACAGCCCCAGCATTTT.

About this clone: One end of the junction is discordant with germline, which a read error may explain. The J gene is TRBJ2-1, the V gene TRBV7-7; 9 bases align to TRBD1. The CDR3 length is 15 residues. CDR1 is SSHAT, CDR2 FNYEAQ, per germline (reference sequence). The CDR3 DNA reads TGTGCTAGCAGCTTAGGGACAGGGAGCTACAATGAGCAGTTCTTC. Translating it yields CASSLGTGSYNEQFF.

The rearrangement links TRBV12-5 to TRBJ1-1, with D perhaps TRBD1 (6 bases). The V end was cut by 7 bases, the J end by 1 base, with 16 bases between. Germline V gives CDR1 LGHNT, CDR2 FRNRAP. The CDR3 spans 15 residues. The CDR3 DNA sequence: TGTGCTAGTGCAGGGGTGGGATATTCGAACACTGAAGCTTTCTTT. Translated, it gives CASAGVGYSNTEAFF.

V is TRBV30 and J is TRBJ1-4; D is unresolved. The V gene's germline CDR1 is GTSNPN and CDR2 SVGIG (reference sequence). Trimming took off 3 bases at V and 5 bases at J, with 10 bases between the two ends. This CDR3 has 13 amino acids. In DNA form, the CDR3 reads TGTGCCTGGAGCCTGAGAGGGAATGAAAAACTGTTTTTT. Amino acids: CAWSLRGNEKLFF.

V and J are TRBV2 and TRBJ2-3, with 9 bases lining up with TRBD2. The CDR3 contains 19 residues. The trim removed 8 bases at V and 4 bases at J, leaving 22 bases unmatched. CDR1 and CDR2 from the germline V gene are SNHLY and FYNNEI. The CDR3, as DNA: TGTGCCAGCGGGAGGACCATTGCGGGGGGGAGGATTTCTCCAGATACGCAGTATTTT. It codes for CASGRTIAGGRISPDTQYF.